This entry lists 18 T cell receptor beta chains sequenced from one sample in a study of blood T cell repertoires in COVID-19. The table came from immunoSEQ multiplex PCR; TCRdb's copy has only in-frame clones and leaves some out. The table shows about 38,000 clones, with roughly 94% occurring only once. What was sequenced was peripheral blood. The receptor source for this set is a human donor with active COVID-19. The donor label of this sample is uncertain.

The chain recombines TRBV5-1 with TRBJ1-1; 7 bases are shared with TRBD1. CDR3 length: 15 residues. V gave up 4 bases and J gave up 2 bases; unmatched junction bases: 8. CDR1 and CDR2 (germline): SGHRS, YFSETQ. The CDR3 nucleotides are TGCGCCAGCAGCGTTGGACAGGCCCGCAACACTGAAGCTTTCTTT. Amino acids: CASSVGQARNTEAFF.

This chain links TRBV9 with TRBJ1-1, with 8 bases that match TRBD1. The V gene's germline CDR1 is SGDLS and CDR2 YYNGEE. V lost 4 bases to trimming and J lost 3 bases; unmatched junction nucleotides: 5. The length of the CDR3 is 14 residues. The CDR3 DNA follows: TGTGCCAGCAGCCCCCAGGGGGCATACACTGAAGCTTTCTTT. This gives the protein CASSPQGAYTEAFF.

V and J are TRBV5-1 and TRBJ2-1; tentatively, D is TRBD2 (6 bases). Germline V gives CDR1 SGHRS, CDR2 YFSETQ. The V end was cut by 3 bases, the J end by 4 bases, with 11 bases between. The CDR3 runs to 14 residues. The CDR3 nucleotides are TGCGCCAGCAGCTCTACGGGGGTATACAATGAGCAGTTCTTC. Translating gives CASSSTGVYNEQFF.

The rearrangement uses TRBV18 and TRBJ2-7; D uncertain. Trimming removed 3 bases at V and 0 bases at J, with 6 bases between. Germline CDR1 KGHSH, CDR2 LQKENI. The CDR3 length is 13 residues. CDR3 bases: TGTGCCAGCTCACCGGAGAGCTCCTACGAGCAGTACTTC. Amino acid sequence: CASSPESSYEQYF. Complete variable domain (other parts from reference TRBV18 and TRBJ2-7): NAGVMQNPRHLVRRRGQEARLRCSPMKGHSHVYWYRQLPEEGLKFMVYLQKENIIDESGMPKERFSAEFPKEGPSILRIQQVVRGDSAAYFCASSPESSYEQYFGPGTRLTVT.

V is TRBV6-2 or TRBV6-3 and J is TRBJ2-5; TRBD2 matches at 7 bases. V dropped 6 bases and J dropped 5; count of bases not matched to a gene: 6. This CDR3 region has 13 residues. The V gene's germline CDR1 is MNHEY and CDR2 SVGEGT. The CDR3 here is CASSLTSRETQYF. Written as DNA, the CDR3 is TGTGCCAGCAGCTTGACTAGCCGGGAGACCCAGTACTTC.

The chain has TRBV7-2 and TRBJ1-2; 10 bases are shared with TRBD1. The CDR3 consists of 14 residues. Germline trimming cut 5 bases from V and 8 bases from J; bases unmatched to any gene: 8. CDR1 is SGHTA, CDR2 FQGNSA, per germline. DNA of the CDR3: TGTGCCAGCAGCGCCCGACAGGGGGCGTGGGGCTACACCTTC. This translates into CASSARQGAWGYTF.

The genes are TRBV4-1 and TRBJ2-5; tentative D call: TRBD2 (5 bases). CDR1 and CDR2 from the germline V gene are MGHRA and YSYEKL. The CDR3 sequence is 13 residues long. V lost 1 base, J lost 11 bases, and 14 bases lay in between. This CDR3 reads CASSQAEGLRQYF. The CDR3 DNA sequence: TGCGCCAGCAGCCAAGCCGAAGGACTCAGGCAGTACTTC.

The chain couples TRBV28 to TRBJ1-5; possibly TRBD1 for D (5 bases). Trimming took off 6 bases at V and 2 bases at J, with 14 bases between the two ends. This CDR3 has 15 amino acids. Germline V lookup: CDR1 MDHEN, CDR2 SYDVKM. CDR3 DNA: TGTGCCAGCAGCCTAGGGGTGATTGGCAATCAGCCCCAGCATTTT. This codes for CASSLGVIGNQPQHF.

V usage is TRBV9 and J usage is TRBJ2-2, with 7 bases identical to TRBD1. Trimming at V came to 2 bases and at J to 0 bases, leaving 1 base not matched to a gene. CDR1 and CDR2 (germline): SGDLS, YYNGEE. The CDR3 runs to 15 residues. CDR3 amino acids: CASSVTGSNTGELFF. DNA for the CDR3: TGTGCCAGCAGCGTGACAGGGTCGAACACCGGGGAGCTGTTTTTT.

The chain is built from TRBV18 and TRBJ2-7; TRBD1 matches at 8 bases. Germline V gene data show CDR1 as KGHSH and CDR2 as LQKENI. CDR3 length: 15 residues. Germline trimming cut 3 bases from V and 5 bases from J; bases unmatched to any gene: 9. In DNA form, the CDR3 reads TGTGCCAGCTCACCCAAGGACAGGGTTGGAGACGAGCAGTACTTC. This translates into CASSPKDRVGDEQYF.

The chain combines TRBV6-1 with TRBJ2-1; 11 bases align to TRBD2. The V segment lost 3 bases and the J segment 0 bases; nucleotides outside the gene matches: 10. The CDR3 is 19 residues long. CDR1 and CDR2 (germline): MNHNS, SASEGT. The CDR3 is CASSDGGSSGRSSYNEQFF. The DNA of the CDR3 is TGTGCCAGCAGTGATGGAGGGTCTAGCGGGAGGAGCTCCTACAATGAGCAGTTCTTC.

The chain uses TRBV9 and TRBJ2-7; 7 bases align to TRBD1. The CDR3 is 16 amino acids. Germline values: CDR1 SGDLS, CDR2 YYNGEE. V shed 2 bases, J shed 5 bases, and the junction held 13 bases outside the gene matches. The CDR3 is CASSVRVTGDLDEQYF. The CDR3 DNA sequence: TGTGCCAGCAGCGTTCGGGTTACAGGGGATCTAGACGAGCAGTACTTC.

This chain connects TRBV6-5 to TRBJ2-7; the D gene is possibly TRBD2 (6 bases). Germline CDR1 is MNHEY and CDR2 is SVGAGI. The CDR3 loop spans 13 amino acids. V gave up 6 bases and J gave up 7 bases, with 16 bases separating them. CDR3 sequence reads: CASSPGLLGEQYF. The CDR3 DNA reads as TGTGCCAGCAGCCCGGGACTCTTGGGTGAGCAGTACTTC.

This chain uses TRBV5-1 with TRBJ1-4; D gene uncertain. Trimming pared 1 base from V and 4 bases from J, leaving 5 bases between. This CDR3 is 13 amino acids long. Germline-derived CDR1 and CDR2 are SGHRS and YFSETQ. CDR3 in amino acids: CASSLTGNEKLFF. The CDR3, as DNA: TGCGCCAGCAGCTTGACGGGTAATGAAAAACTGTTTTTT.

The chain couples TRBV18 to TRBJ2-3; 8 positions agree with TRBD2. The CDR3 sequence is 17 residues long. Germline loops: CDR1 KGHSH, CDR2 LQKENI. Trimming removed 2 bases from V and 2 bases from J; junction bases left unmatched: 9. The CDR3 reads CASSPGLSGGNTDTQYF. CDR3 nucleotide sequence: TGTGCCAGCTCACCAGGATTATCGGGGGGGAACACAGATACGCAGTATTTT.

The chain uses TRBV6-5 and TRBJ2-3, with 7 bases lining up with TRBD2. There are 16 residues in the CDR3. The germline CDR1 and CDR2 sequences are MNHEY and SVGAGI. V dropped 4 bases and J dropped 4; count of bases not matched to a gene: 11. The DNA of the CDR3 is TGTGCCAGCAGTTCGATAATGGGGGGAGGGGCAGATACGCAGTATTTT. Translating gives CASSSIMGGGADTQYF.

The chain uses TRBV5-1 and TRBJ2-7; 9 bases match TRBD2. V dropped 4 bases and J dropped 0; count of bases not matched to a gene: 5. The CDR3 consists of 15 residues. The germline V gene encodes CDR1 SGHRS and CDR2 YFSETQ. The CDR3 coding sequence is TGCGCCAGCAGCCCCCAAGCGGGGGGCTCCTACGAGCAGTACTTC. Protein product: CASSPQAGGSYEQYF. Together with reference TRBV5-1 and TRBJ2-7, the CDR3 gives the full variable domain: KAGVTQTPRYLIKTRGQQVTLSCSPISGHRSVSWYQQTPGQGLQFLFEYFSETQRNKGNFPGRFSGRQFSNSRSEMNVSTLELGDSALYLCASSPQAGGSYEQYFGPGTRLTVT.

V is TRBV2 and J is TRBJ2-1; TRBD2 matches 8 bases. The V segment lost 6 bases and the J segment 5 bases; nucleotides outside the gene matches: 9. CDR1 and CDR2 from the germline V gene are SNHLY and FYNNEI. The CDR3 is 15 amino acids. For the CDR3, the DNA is TGTGCCAGCAGCCGCCTAGCGGGCGTAAACAATGAGCAGTTCTTC. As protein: CASSRLAGVNNEQFF.